These 11 T cell receptor beta chains originate from one sample sequenced in a study of monozygotic twins with inflammatory bowel disease. From its re-call of the 5' RACE reads, TCRdb lists each CDR3 protein once, without DNA. This table holds just over 300,000 distinct CDR3 sequences. Sequenced material: blood. The receptors were gathered from a human donor with ulcerative colitis or Crohn's disease, or a healthy co-twin of an affected twin (not recorded which).

The genes are TRBV7-2 and TRBJ2-7; TCRdb selects TRBD1, and the lack of DNA leaves this call unchecked. Germline lookup yields CDR1 SGHTA and CDR2 FQGNSA. CDR3 length equals 14 residues. CDR3 residues: CASSLGTGVYEQYF.

The chain carries TRBV20-1 and TRBJ1-5. This CDR3 is built from 13 residues. Germline CDR1 reads DFQATT; CDR2 reads SNEGSKA (reference sequence). CDR3 residues: CSARVGTSQPQHF.

The chain is built from TRBV7-2 and TRBJ2-7; TCRdb proposes TRBD1, but this gene call is untestable without DNA. Germline V gene sequence: CDR1 SGHTA, CDR2 FQGNSA. The CDR3 is made up of 14 amino acids. The CDR3 protein is CASSDTGFPYEQYF.

The chain carries TRBV29-1 and TRBJ1-2. This CDR3 region has 13 residues. Germline V CDR1 and CDR2: SQVTM, ANQGSEA. CDR3 sequence: CSVSPTVNYGYTF.

V is TRBV7-2 and J is TRBJ1-2. This CDR3 comprises 15 residues. CDR1 is SGHTA and CDR2 is FQGNSA in the germline V gene. The CDR3 here is CASSLSSRTFLGYTF.

The CDR3 sequence: CASSHGSLYYGYTF. The chain combines TRBV3-1 with TRBJ1-2. The germline V gene encodes CDR1 LGHDT and CDR2 YNNKEL (reference sequence). The CDR3 has 14 amino acids.

The chain couples TRBV5-6 to TRBJ2-7; TCRdb reports TRBD1, a call that lacks DNA to check it against. The CDR3 contains 15 residues. Germline-derived CDR1 and CDR2 are SGHDT and YYEEEE. The CDR3 protein is CASSTPGPEVYEQYF.

This chain links TRBV16 with TRBJ1-4. Germline V gene sequence: CDR1 KGHSY, CDR2 FQNENV. This CDR3 region has 14 residues. This CDR3 is CASSQEGFGEKLFF.

The chain carries TRBV29-1 and TRBJ2-5; TCRdb's D gene call, TRBD2, goes unchecked for lack of DNA. This CDR3 has 11 residues. Per germline, CDR1 SQVTM and CDR2 ANQGSEA. CDR3 region: CSVTSQETQYF.

V and J are TRBV2 and TRBJ1-5; the TCRdb call, TRBD1, lacks DNA for checking. The CDR3 is 15 amino acids. From germline, CDR1 is SNHLY and CDR2 FYNNEI. CDR3 sequence reads: CASRDRTGGNQPQHF.

The rearrangement links TRBV12-3 or TRBV12-4 to TRBJ1-6; TCRdb selects TRBD1, and the lack of DNA leaves this call unchecked. There are 17 residues in the CDR3. This chain's CDR3 is CASSLADRGLYSSPLHF.